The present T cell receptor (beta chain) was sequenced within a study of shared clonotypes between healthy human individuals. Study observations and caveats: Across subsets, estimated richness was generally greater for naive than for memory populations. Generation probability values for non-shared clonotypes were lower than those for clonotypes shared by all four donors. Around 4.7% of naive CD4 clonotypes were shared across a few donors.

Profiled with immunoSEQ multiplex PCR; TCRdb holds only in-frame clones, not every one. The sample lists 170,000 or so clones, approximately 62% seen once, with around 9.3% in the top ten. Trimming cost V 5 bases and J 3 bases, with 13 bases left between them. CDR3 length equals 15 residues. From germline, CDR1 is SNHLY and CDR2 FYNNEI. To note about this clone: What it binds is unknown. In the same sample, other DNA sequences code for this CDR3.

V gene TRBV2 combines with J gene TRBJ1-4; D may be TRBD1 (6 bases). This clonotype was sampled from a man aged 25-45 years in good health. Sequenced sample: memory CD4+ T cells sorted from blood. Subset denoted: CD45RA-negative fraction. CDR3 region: CASSQQGAANEKLFF. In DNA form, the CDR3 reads TGTGCCAGCAGTCAACAGGGAGCTGCTAATGAAAAACTGTTTTTT.